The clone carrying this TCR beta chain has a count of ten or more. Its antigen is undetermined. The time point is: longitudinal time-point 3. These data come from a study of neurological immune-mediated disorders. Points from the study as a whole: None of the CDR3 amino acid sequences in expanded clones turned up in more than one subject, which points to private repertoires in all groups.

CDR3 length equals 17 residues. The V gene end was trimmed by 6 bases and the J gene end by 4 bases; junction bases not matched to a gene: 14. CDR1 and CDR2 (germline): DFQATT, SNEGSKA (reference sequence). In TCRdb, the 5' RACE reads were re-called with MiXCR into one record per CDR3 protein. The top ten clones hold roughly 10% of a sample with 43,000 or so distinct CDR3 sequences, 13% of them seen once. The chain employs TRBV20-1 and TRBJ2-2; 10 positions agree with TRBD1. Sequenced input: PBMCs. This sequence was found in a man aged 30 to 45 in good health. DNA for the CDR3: TGCAGTGCGGAAGAGAGGGGGACAGGGGACGGCACCGGGGAGCTGTTTTTT. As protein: CSAEERGTGDGTGELFF.